The clone carrying this T cell receptor beta chain was recorded many times. Its target is not known. The junction and the germline gene differ at one end; a read error may be behind it. The time point is: newly diagnosed GD, antithyroid drugs for less than 3 months. PBMC-derived RNA was used for the TCR library. The authors drew approximately 9 milliliters of peripheral blood into EDTA tubes. This specimen comes from a study of regulatory T cells in long-lasting Graves disease. For TCR beta, libraries came from iRepertoire HTBI primers and Arm-PCR of CDR3 regions. TCRdb independently ran MiXCR on the multiplex PCR reads; one entry per CDR3 protein. The repertoire holds about 620,000 distinct CDR3 sequences, with approximately 15% as singletons. CDR3 size: 11 residues. Germline assignment: CDR1 MNHEY and CDR2 SVGEGT. Findings of the study overall: Repertoires from persistent disease leaned toward TRBV28, TRBJ1-2 and TRBJ2-5.

The sample also formed part of further work on T cells in Graves' hyperthyroidism and ophthalmopathy. From that study: Patients counted as stable if ophthalmopathy did not develop within 18 months.

V is TRBV6-2 or TRBV6-3 and J is TRBJ1-1; D is unclear. This sample comprised peripheral blood mononuclear cells (PBMCs), obtained at new diagnosis, from a patient treated with antithyroid drugs. This clonotype was sampled from a young woman with Graves disease. CDR3 nucleotide sequence: TGTGCCAGCAGTGAAGTCCAGCCGGGGAATTTT. This sequence encodes CASSEVQPGNF.